This T cell receptor beta chain was captured in a study of shared clonotypes between healthy human individuals. Study conclusions and caveats: A few donors shared approximately 5% of their naive CD4 clonotypes.

TCRdb keeps only in-frame clones here, not all; method: immunoSEQ multiplex PCR. The repertoire has 2 million or so clones, 85% to 95% of them found once; the top ten carry roughly 1.1%. In the case of this clone: The antigen is unknown.

The naive CD8 subset, CD45RO-negative cells positively selected for CCR7, excluded terminally differentiated effector memory CD45RA+ cells. CDR1 is LNHDA, CDR2 SQIVND, per germline (reference sequence). The CDR3 runs to 15 residues. Trimming removed 7 bases from V and 1 base from J, with 14 bases in between. The chain is built from TRBV19 and TRBJ1-5; D unresolved. The source is a man aged 18 to 35 in good health. Sequencing input: naive CD8+ T cells sorted from blood. For the CDR3, the DNA is TGTGCCAGTATGGGGTTTACCGAGAGCAATCAGCCCCAGCATTTT. Its protein product is CASMGFTESNQPQHF.